The 18 T cell receptor beta chains reported below all come from one sample, sequenced in a study of blood T cell repertoires in COVID-19. Here immunoSEQ multiplex PCR was the method, and the copy in TCRdb shows in-frame clones only, minus some. This table has under 200,000 clones, approximately 85% appearing once. The source material was peripheral blood. The receptors derive from an elderly woman with acute or convalescent COVID-19.

The genes are TRBV7-9 and TRBJ2-5, with TRBD2 matching 10 bases. This CDR3 is built from 13 residues. CDR1 is SEHNR, CDR2 FQNEAQ, per germline (reference sequence). V was pared by 11 bases and J by 6 bases, with 9 bases of the junction left unmatched. The CDR3, as DNA: TGTGCCGGAGAAAGCGGGGGGGCGCAGACCCAGTACTTC. Translated, it gives CAGESGGAQTQYF.

V usage is TRBV27 and J usage is TRBJ2-7; a weak D match, TRBD2 (6 bases). This CDR3 contains 13 residues. The germline gives CDR1 MNHEY, CDR2 SMNVEV (reference sequence). The V end was cut by 1 base, the J end by 6 bases, with 10 bases between. CDR3 bases: TGTGCCAGCAGTTTATATAGGGGAGGCGAGCAGTACTTC. This codes for CASSLYRGGEQYF.

The chain is built from TRBV6-5 and TRBJ2-7; weak D call: TRBD1 (6 bases). From germline, CDR1 is MNHEY and CDR2 SVGAGI. This CDR3 comprises 14 residues. V was shortened by 6 bases and J by 0 bases, with 12 bases between the two germline ends. The CDR3 here is CASSRDTLSYEQYF. In DNA, the CDR3 is TGTGCCAGCAGCCGGGACACACTCTCCTACGAGCAGTACTTC.

The chain carries TRBV19 and TRBJ1-5; TRBD1 matches 7 bases. V was pared by 3 bases and J by 4 bases, with 0 bases of the junction left unmatched. The V gene's germline CDR1 is LNHDA and CDR2 SQIVND (reference sequence). CDR3 length: 13 amino acids. The CDR3 region is CASSIRGNQPQHF. The CDR3 DNA is TGTGCCAGTAGTATCAGGGGGAATCAGCCCCAGCATTTT.

The chain links TRBV5-4 to TRBJ1-1; 9 bases are a match to TRBD1. The CDR3 loop spans 14 amino acids. V lost 5 bases, J lost 4 bases, and 6 bases stayed unmatched. The germline V gene encodes CDR1 SGHNT and CDR2 YYREEE (reference sequence). CDR3 protein: CASRPGTGTTEAFF. Here the CDR3 DNA reads TGTGCCAGCAGACCCGGGACAGGGACCACTGAAGCTTTCTTT.

The CDR3 here is CASSSFSYEQYF. The DNA for the CDR3 is TGTGCCAGCAGCTCCTTCTCCTACGAGCAGTACTTC. The rearrangement links TRBV7-2 to TRBJ2-7; D gene ambiguous. V dropped 4 bases and J dropped 0 bases, with 4 bases sitting between them. The germline V gene has CDR1 SGHTA and CDR2 FQGNSA. The CDR3 covers 12 residues.

The chain recombines TRBV7-2 with TRBJ2-1, with D maybe TRBD2 (6 bases). CDR1 is SGHTA and CDR2 is FQGNSA in the germline V gene. The CDR3 runs 17 residues. Trimming stripped 3 bases from V and 10 bases from J, with 25 bases between. This CDR3 reads CASSFRRGPEVRKEQFF. DNA for the CDR3: TGTGCCAGCAGCTTTAGGAGGGGTCCGGAGGTCCGCAAGGAGCAGTTCTTC.

The genes are TRBV29-1 and TRBJ2-1, with D tentatively TRBD2 (7 bases). Between the trimmed V and J ends, which lost 6 bases and 9 bases, there was a span of 24 bases. Germline values: CDR1 SQVTM, CDR2 ANQGSEA. The CDR3 length is 15 residues. The CDR3 region has the DNA TGCAGCGTCGGGGGGCCTAGCGGAGTTTCTAGTGAGCAGTTCTTC. Translating it yields CSVGGPSGVSSEQFF.

This clone was seen only once. V gene TRBV6-2 or TRBV6-3 combines with J gene TRBJ1-2, with D uncertain. CDR3 length: 15 amino acids. Deletions cut 2 bases from V and 2 bases from J, with 12 bases between. Germline loops: CDR1 MNHEY, CDR2 SVGEGT. The chain's CDR3 is CASSYALTGNYGYTF. DNA of the CDR3: TGTGCCAGCAGTTACGCTTTGACGGGGAACTATGGCTACACCTTC.

This chain links TRBV7-2 with TRBJ2-5; the D is unclear. Per germline, CDR1 SGHTA and CDR2 FQGNSA. This CDR3 has 13 residues. Trimming stripped 3 bases from V and 5 bases from J, with 10 bases between. For the CDR3, the DNA is TGTGCCAGCAGCTTTGCTAGAAAGGAGACCCAGTACTTC. It is translated as CASSFARKETQYF.

The chain recombines TRBV29-1 with TRBJ2-1, with D maybe TRBD2 (6 bases). This CDR3 comprises 12 residues. Germline CDR1 SQVTM, CDR2 ANQGSEA. V was clipped by 8 bases and J by 5 bases, with 13 bases between them. This CDR3 reads CSILRGDNEQFF. The CDR3 DNA reads as TGCAGCATCTTGCGGGGCGACAATGAGCAGTTCTTC.

The chain uses TRBV5-1 and TRBJ1-1; TRBD1 matches at 10 bases. Germline V CDR1 and CDR2: SGHRS, YFSETQ. CDR3 length equals 15 residues. The V segment lost 3 bases and the J segment 11 bases; nucleotides outside the gene matches: 13. The CDR3, as DNA: TGCGCCAGCAGCTACCGGGACAGGGGCCAATGGGGTGCTTTCTTT. It codes for CASSYRDRGQWGAFF. The whole variable domain, remainder taken from reference TRBV5-1 and TRBJ1-1, is KAGVTQTPRYLIKTRGQQVTLSCSPISGHRSVSWYQQTPGQGLQFLFEYFSETQRNKGNFPGRFSGRQFSNSRSEMNVSTLELGDSALYLCASSYRDRGQWGAFFGQGTRLTVV.

The chain recombines TRBV2 with TRBJ1-2; the match to TRBD1 covers 12 bases. V was pared by 7 bases and J by 4 bases, with 10 bases of the junction left unmatched. Germline V gene data show CDR1 as SNHLY and CDR2 as FYNNEI. This CDR3 contains 16 residues. CDR3 residues: CASNRDRGLFGYGYTF. CDR3 sequence (DNA): TGTGCCAGCAACCGGGACAGGGGGCTCTTCGGCTATGGCTACACCTTC.

The CDR3 sequence is CASSRGAGNTEAFF. The CDR3 DNA sequence: TGTGCCAGCAGCCGTGGGGCCGGAAACACTGAAGCTTTCTTT. This sequence joins TRBV5-6 and TRBJ1-1, with D perhaps matching TRBD1 (5 bases). CDR1 and CDR2 (germline): SGHDT, YYEEEE. The V gene lost 4 bases and the J gene lost 2 bases, with 12 bases spanning the gap. The CDR3 has 14 residues.

This clone was detected only a few times. This chain joins TRBV19 and TRBJ2-3; TRBD1 matches at 9 bases. Germline V CDR1 and CDR2: LNHDA, SQIVND (reference sequence). J lost 8 bases, V lost 5 bases, and 14 bases had no gene match. This CDR3 spans 16 amino acids. DNA of the CDR3: TGTGCCAGTAGTGCGGGACAGGGTGCCTTCTCTGGTACGCAGTATTTT. This gives the protein CASSAGQGAFSGTQYF.

The rearrangement joins TRBV6-5 to TRBJ1-1; D remains ambiguous. This CDR3 is 14 amino acids long. From germline, CDR1 is MNHEY and CDR2 SVGAGI. V was shortened by 2 bases and J by 3 bases, with 10 bases between the two germline ends. CDR3 region: CASSYIWGDTEAFF. The CDR3 nucleotides read TGTGCCAGCAGTTACATATGGGGAGACACTGAAGCTTTCTTT.

The chain carries TRBV29-1 and TRBJ2-7, with 10 bases that match TRBD2. The trim removed 3 bases at V and 3 bases at J, leaving 20 bases unmatched. CDR1 is SQVTM and CDR2 is ANQGSEA in the germline V gene. The CDR3 runs to 19 residues. The CDR3 nucleotides are TGCAGCGTTGATATATTGTCGGGGCTAGCGGGAGAGAGTGGCTACGAGCAGTACTTC. It specifies CSVDILSGLAGESGYEQYF.

The gene calls are TRBV19 and TRBJ1-4; no reliable D call. There are 13 residues in the CDR3. V lost 6 bases to trimming and J lost 8 bases, with 13 bases between them. The germline CDR1 and CDR2 sequences are LNHDA and SQIVND (reference sequence). CDR3 nucleotides: TGTGCCAGTAGGAGGGCAGAGAACGAAAAACTGTTTTTT. Protein sequence: CASRRAENEKLFF. Variable domain in full (rest from reference TRBV19 and TRBJ1-4): DGGITQSPKYLFRKEGQNVTLSCEQNLNHDAMYWYRQDPGQGLRLIYYSQIVNDFQKGDIAEGYSVSREKKESFPLTVTSAQKNPTAFYLCASRRAENEKLFFGSGTQLSVL.